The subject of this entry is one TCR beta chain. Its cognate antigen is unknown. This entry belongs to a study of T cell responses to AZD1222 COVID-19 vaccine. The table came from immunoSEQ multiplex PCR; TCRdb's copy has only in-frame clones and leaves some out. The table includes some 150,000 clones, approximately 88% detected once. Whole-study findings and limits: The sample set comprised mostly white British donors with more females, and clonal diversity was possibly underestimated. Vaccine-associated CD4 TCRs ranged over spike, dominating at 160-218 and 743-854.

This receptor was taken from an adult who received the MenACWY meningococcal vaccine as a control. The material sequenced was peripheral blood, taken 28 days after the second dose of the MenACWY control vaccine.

In DNA form, the CDR3 reads TGTGCCAGCAGCCATTACCAAGAGACCCAGTACTTC. This gives the protein CASSHYQETQYF. This chain uses TRBV3-1 (or the pseudogene TRBV3-2) with TRBJ2-5; D unclear. V was pared by 3 bases and J by 0 bases, with 2 bases between. The CDR3 loop spans 12 amino acids. Germline CDR1 and CDR2: LGHDT and YNNKEL (reference sequence).